Presented here are 32 T cell receptor beta chains from one specimen sequenced in a study of blood T cell repertoires in COVID-19 (dated by TCRdb to 2018 to 2020). The library was built by means of the immunoSEQ multiplex PCR assay. TCRdb holds this immuneACCESS table with in-frame rearrangements only. Some clones are missing; in checked studies, unresolved V genes explain under half, and the rest has no known cause. Counted in this sample were about 130,000 clones; 70% to 90% of them appeared once. The ten largest clones add up to about 1% of the sample. The sample consisted of peripheral blood. Source of these receptors: a woman aged 80 or over with acute or convalescent COVID-19.

The chain joins TRBV25-1 to TRBJ2-3; 9 nucleotides match TRBD1. The CDR3 consists of 16 residues. Germline-derived CDR1 and CDR2 are MGHDK and SYGVNS. V was pared by 3 bases and J by 1 base, with 5 bases of the junction left unmatched. This CDR3 reads CASSDGDRVGTDTQYF. The CDR3 region has the DNA TGTGCCAGCAGTGACGGGGACAGGGTGGGCACAGATACGCAGTATTTT.

The rearrangement links TRBV7-9 to TRBJ2-7; 9 nucleotides align to TRBD1. Germline values: CDR1 SEHNR, CDR2 FQNEAQ (reference sequence). V was pared by 1 base and J by 4 bases, with 5 bases of the junction left unmatched. There are 15 residues in the CDR3. DNA for the CDR3: TGTGCCAGCAGCTTAGTGGGGACAGGGTCGTACGAGCAGTACTTC. Translation: CASSLVGTGSYEQYF.

The chain joins TRBV27 to TRBJ2-7; TRBD2 aligns across 16 bases. The junction had 5 bases not matched to a gene; V was cut back by 6 bases and J by 0 bases. The CDR3 loop spans 17 amino acids. The germline gives CDR1 MNHEY, CDR2 SMNVEV (reference sequence). Written as DNA, the CDR3 is TGTGCCAGCAGCCCGGGACTAGCGGGAGGGAGCTCCTACGAGCAGTACTTC. Amino acids: CASSPGLAGGSSYEQYF.

The chain has TRBV29-1 and TRBJ1-4; D is unresolved. Looked up from germline, CDR1 is SQVTM and CDR2 is ANQGSEA. CDR3 length equals 13 residues. Trimming removed 4 bases from V and 4 bases from J, with 10 bases in between. Here the CDR3 reads CSVGSSGNEKLFF. The CDR3 DNA is TGCAGCGTTGGCAGCTCGGGTAATGAAAAACTGTTTTTT.

V is TRBV18 and J is TRBJ1-6; D is undetermined. Germline V gene lookup returns CDR1 KGHSH and CDR2 LQKENI. Trimming stripped 3 bases from V and 6 bases from J, with 12 bases between. The CDR3 consists of 15 residues. CDR3 bases: TGTGCCAGCTCACCTTACGCGGGCTCTAATTCACCCCTCCACTTT. Protein product: CASSPYAGSNSPLHF.

The V call is TRBV3-1 (or the pseudogene TRBV3-2), the J call TRBJ2-5, with 8 bases fitting TRBD1. Germline CDR1 reads LGHDT; CDR2 reads YNNKEL (reference sequence). There are 14 residues in the CDR3. The V segment lost 3 bases and the J segment 4 bases; nucleotides outside the gene matches: 4. As DNA, the CDR3 is TGTGCCAGCAGCCACCCGACAGGGGTAGAGACCCAGTACTTC. Translation gives CASSHPTGVETQYF.

This clone was counted between two and nine times. V and J are TRBV5-4 and TRBJ1-6; 8 bases agree with TRBD1. With 4 bases clipped from V and 6 bases from J, the junction kept 3 bases outside the gene matches. The CDR3 extends over 14 amino acids. Germline-derived CDR1 and CDR2 are SGHNT and YYREEE (reference sequence). The CDR3, as DNA: TGTGCCAGCAGCCCGGACAGGGTTAATTCACCCCTCCACTTT. This encodes CASSPDRVNSPLHF.

The chain is built from TRBV6-5 and TRBJ2-1; possible D gene TRBD2, 7 bases. Germline loops: CDR1 MNHEY, CDR2 SVGAGI. The CDR3 runs 14 residues. Trimming removed 6 bases at V and 6 bases at J, with 15 bases between. The CDR3 coding sequence is TGTGCCAGCAGGGGCGGGGGCGCGGTCAATGAGCAGTTCTTC. Encoded protein: CASRGGGAVNEQFF.

The chain has TRBV15 and TRBJ1-1; 7 bases agree with TRBD1. The CDR3 sequence is 14 residues long. Germline V gene sequence: CDR1 LNHNV, CDR2 YYDKDF (reference sequence). Unmatched junction bases numbered 1, after V lost 3 bases and J lost 0 bases. The CDR3 reads CATSRDRMNTEAFF. The CDR3 region has the DNA TGTGCCACCAGCAGGGACAGGATGAACACTGAAGCTTTCTTT.

V is TRBV7-2 and J is TRBJ1-3; 7 bases fit TRBD1. The germline CDR1 and CDR2 sequences are SGHTA and FQGNSA. The V and J ends lost 5 bases and 0 bases, in that order; junction bases with no gene match: 4. The CDR3 is 15 amino acids. CDR3 DNA: TGTGCCAGCAGCCCGACAGGGTTCTCTGGAAACACCATATATTTT. Its translation: CASSPTGFSGNTIYF.

The chain couples TRBV4-1 to TRBJ2-5; 15 positions match TRBD2. The germline gives CDR1 MGHRA, CDR2 YSYEKL. CDR3 size: 16 residues. Germline trimming cut 5 bases from V and 5 bases from J; bases unmatched to any gene: 6. The CDR3 DNA is TGCGCCAGCAGCGGACGGACTAGCGGGGGGGCCGAGACCCAGTACTTC. This sequence encodes CASSGRTSGGAETQYF.

The V and J genes are TRBV5-4 and TRBJ1-1, with TRBD1 matching over 9 bases. This CDR3 has 14 amino acids. V was pared by 5 bases and J by 5 bases, with 7 bases of the junction left unmatched. Germline CDR1 reads SGHNT; CDR2 reads YYREEE (reference sequence). As DNA, the CDR3 is TGTGCCAGCAGAACCGGGACAGGGAAGACTGAAGCTTTCTTT. Amino acid sequence: CASRTGTGKTEAFF.

This sequence joins TRBV19 and TRBJ1-1; 8 positions match TRBD1. This CDR3 contains 15 residues. CDR1 and CDR2 from the germline V gene are LNHDA and SQIVND (reference sequence). Trimming removed 9 bases from V and 4 bases from J; junction bases left unmatched: 13. CDR3 loop: CASWNRGALGTEAFF. The CDR3 nucleotides read TGTGCCAGCTGGAACAGGGGGGCACTCGGCACTGAAGCTTTCTTT.

The J gene is TRBJ2-1, the V gene TRBV7-9; 13 bases match TRBD2. J was trimmed by 9 bases and V by 2 bases; bases with no gene match: 10. Germline V gene data show CDR1 as SEHNR and CDR2 as FQNEAQ (reference sequence). The CDR3 is made up of 17 amino acids. The DNA for the CDR3 is TGTGCCAGCAGCTTAAGGACGACTAGCGGGAGGCAGGTTGAGCAGTTCTTC. Encoded protein: CASSLRTTSGRQVEQFF.

The chain uses TRBV12-5 and TRBJ1-1, with D possibly TRBD1 on 6 matching bases. There are 13 residues in the CDR3. Germline V gives CDR1 LGHNT, CDR2 FRNRAP. The V end lost 0 bases, the J end lost 4 bases, and 6 bases lay between the germline ends. The DNA of the CDR3 is TGTGCTAGTGGTTTGGTAGGGGGCACTGAAGCTTTCTTT. It specifies CASGLVGGTEAFF.

The chain carries TRBV5-1 and TRBJ1-1; D ambiguous. This CDR3 spans 12 amino acids. Germline assignment: CDR1 SGHRS and CDR2 YFSETQ. V gave up 2 bases and J gave up 7 bases, with 9 bases separating them. CDR3 protein: CASSFEGGEAFF. CDR3 bases: TGCGCCAGCAGCTTCGAGGGCGGTGAAGCTTTCTTT.

The chain recombines TRBV19 with TRBJ2-2; 8 positions match TRBD1. The germline V gene has CDR1 LNHDA and CDR2 SQIVND (reference sequence). With 1 base clipped from V and 1 base from J, the junction kept 5 bases outside the gene matches. The CDR3 is 17 residues long. The CDR3 DNA sequence: TGTGCCAGTAGTATAGCGGGCAGGGGGCGGAACACCGGGGAGCTGTTTTTT. It specifies CASSIAGRGRNTGELFF.

V gene TRBV28 combines with J gene TRBJ1-5; D is ambiguous. Trimming left V 6 bases short and J 0 bases short, with 6 bases between. This CDR3 is 13 amino acids long. Germline V gene sequence: CDR1 MDHEN, CDR2 SYDVKM. This CDR3 is CASSQASNQPQHF. CDR3 coding DNA: TGTGCCAGCAGCCAGGCTAGCAATCAGCCCCAGCATTTT.

The chain couples TRBV6-1 to TRBJ2-1; 12 nucleotides line up with TRBD1. The CDR3 length is 19 residues. V dropped 4 bases and J dropped 7; count of bases not matched to a gene: 17. The germline V gene encodes CDR1 MNHNS and CDR2 SASEGT. In DNA form, the CDR3 reads TGTGCCAGCAGTGTTTCCGGGACAGGGGGCGCTTTGGGGAGAAATGAGCAGTTCTTC. This sequence encodes CASSVSGTGGALGRNEQFF.

The rearrangement links TRBV3-1 (or the pseudogene TRBV3-2) to TRBJ1-1; 8 positions agree with TRBD1. The V segment lost 4 bases and the J segment 1 base; nucleotides outside the gene matches: 2. The CDR3 spans 14 residues. CDR1 is LGHDT, CDR2 YNNKEL, per germline (reference sequence). CDR3 bases: TGTGCCAGCAGCCCAGGGGGCGGGAACACTGAAGCTTTCTTT. Amino acids: CASSPGGGNTEAFF.

The rearrangement joins TRBV27 to TRBJ1-5; 7 bases match TRBD1. The CDR3 sequence is 13 residues long. The germline gives CDR1 MNHEY, CDR2 SMNVEV (reference sequence). V lost 6 bases to trimming and J lost 5 bases; unmatched junction nucleotides: 4. The CDR3 loop is CASSPTGYQPQHF. The DNA of the CDR3 is TGTGCCAGCAGCCCGACAGGGTATCAGCCCCAGCATTTT.

The chain has TRBV6-2 or TRBV6-3 and TRBJ2-1, with D maybe TRBD2 (5 bases). Germline V CDR1 and CDR2: MNHEY, SVGEGT. This CDR3 comprises 14 residues. V was shortened by 2 bases and J by 14 bases, with 19 bases between the two germline ends. The CDR3 nucleotides are TGTGCCAGCAGTTACCGGGCAAAGGCGGGTTGGAAGTTCTTC. Protein sequence: CASSYRAKAGWKFF.

CDR3 in amino acids: CASSGPSGRGVYEQYF. For the CDR3, the DNA is TGTGCCAGCAGCGGGCCCAGCGGGAGAGGGGTCTACGAGCAGTACTTC. This chain joins TRBV11-1 and TRBJ2-7, with 8 bases matching TRBD2. V lost 5 bases, J lost 3 bases, and 12 bases stayed unmatched. The CDR3 has 16 amino acids. Per germline, CDR1 SGHAT and CDR2 FQDESV (reference sequence). The full variable domain, in which reference TRBV11-1 and TRBJ2-7 provide the parts outside the CDR3, is EAEVAQSPRYKITEKSQAVAFWCDPISGHATLYWYRQILGQGPELLVQFQDESVVDDSQLPKDRFSAERLKGVDSTLKIQPAELGDSAMYLCASSGPSGRGVYEQYFGPGTRLTVT.

The chain combines TRBV2 with TRBJ2-5, with TRBD1 as a possible D gene (5 bases). V gave up 3 bases and J gave up 3 bases, with 14 bases separating them. CDR3 length equals 15 residues. Germline V lookup: CDR1 SNHLY, CDR2 FYNNEI. CDR3 DNA: TGTGCCAGCAGTGAGGGGCAGGGCGGAGAAGAGACCCAGTACTTC. Protein product: CASSEGQGGEETQYF. The full variable domain, with the rest looked up from reference TRBV2 and TRBJ2-5, is EPEVTQTPSHQVTQMGQEVILRCVPISNHLYFYWYRQILGQKVEFLVSFYNNEISEKSEIFDDQFSVERPDGSNFTLKIRSTKLEDSAMYFCASSEGQGGEETQYFGPGTRLLVL.

The chain links TRBV6-5 to TRBJ1-2; 8 bases fit TRBD1. CDR1 is MNHEY and CDR2 is SVGAGI in the germline V gene. The CDR3 length is 13 residues. The V and J ends lost 5 bases and 6 bases, in that order; junction bases with no gene match: 5. The CDR3 here is CASSPQGAHGYTF. CDR3 sequence (DNA): TGTGCCAGCAGTCCTCAGGGGGCACATGGCTACACCTTC.

This clone was recorded once. V gene TRBV18 combines with J gene TRBJ1-1; 7 bases agree with TRBD1. Germline V gene data show CDR1 as KGHSH and CDR2 as LQKENI. The ends lost 0 bases at V and 1 base at J; junction bases unmatched: 8. This CDR3 comprises 17 residues. CDR3 sequence: CASSPPYMTGRNTEAFF. DNA of the CDR3: TGTGCCAGCTCACCACCGTATATGACAGGGCGGAACACTGAAGCTTTCTTT.

The CDR3 loop reads CASSLTGGFKETQYF. The CDR3 DNA follows: TGCGCCAGCAGCTTGACCGGGGGGTTTAAAGAGACCCAGTACTTC. The J gene is TRBJ2-5, the V gene TRBV5-1; 7 bases agree with TRBD2. V trimming: 1 base; J trimming: 3 bases; junction bases outside the gene matches: 6. The CDR3 consists of 15 residues. Germline-derived CDR1 and CDR2 are SGHRS and YFSETQ.

The rearrangement joins TRBV4-2 to TRBJ2-7, with D possibly matching TRBD1 (6 bases). This CDR3 comprises 12 residues. The V end lost 1 base, the J end lost 6 bases, and 7 bases lay between the germline ends. The germline V gene has CDR1 LGHNA and CDR2 YNFKEQ. The CDR3 spells CASSQGTAEQYF. CDR3 nucleotides: TGTGCCAGCAGCCAAGGGACAGCCGAGCAGTACTTC.

The CDR3 sequence is CASSFRLAGGFTYEQYF. The CDR3 bases are TGTGCCAGCAGCTTCCGCCTAGCGGGAGGATTCACCTACGAGCAGTACTTC. The V and J genes are TRBV7-2 and TRBJ2-7; TRBD2 aligns across 11 bases. This CDR3 is 17 amino acids long. V gave up 3 bases and J gave up 2 bases; unmatched junction bases: 9. Germline lookup yields CDR1 SGHTA and CDR2 FQGNSA.

The rearrangement uses TRBV2 and TRBJ2-6, with 7 bases lining up with TRBD1. CDR3 length: 15 residues. V gave up 7 bases and J gave up 2 bases; unmatched junction bases: 5. Germline lookup yields CDR1 SNHLY and CDR2 FYNNEI. CDR3 DNA sequence: TGTGCCAGCAACCTTCAGGGGGCTGGGGCCAACGTCCTGACTTTC. This translates into CASNLQGAGANVLTF.

The chain employs TRBV7-3 and TRBJ2-5, with 14 nucleotides matching TRBD2. Losses at the gene ends were 4 bases for V and 4 bases for J; bases not matched to a gene: 5. The CDR3 has 16 residues. Germline V gives CDR1 SGHTA, CDR2 FQGTGA. The DNA for the CDR3 is TGTGCCAGCAGCTCCGGACTAGCGGGAGGAGGAGAGACCCAGTACTTC. Translation: CASSSGLAGGGETQYF.

This chain links TRBV3-1 (or the pseudogene TRBV3-2) with TRBJ2-7, with 9 bases fitting TRBD1. Germline CDR1 LGHDT, CDR2 YNNKEL (reference sequence). This CDR3 contains 13 residues. The V segment lost 0 bases and the J segment 7 bases; nucleotides outside the gene matches: 1. The CDR3 loop is CASSQEGTGEQYF. In DNA form, the CDR3 reads TGTGCCAGCAGCCAAGAGGGGACAGGGGAGCAGTACTTC.